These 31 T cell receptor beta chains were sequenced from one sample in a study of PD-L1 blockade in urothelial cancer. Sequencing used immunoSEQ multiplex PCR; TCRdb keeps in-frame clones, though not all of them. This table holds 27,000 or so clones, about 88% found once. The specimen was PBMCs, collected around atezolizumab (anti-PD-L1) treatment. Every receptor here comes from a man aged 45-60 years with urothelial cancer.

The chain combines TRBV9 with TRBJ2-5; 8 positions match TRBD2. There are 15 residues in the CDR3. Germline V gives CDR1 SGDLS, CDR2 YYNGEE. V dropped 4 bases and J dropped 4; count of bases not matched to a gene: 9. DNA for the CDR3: TGTGCCAGCAGCCCAGCGGGGGCGGTGATAGAGACCCAGTACTTC. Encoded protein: CASSPAGAVIETQYF.

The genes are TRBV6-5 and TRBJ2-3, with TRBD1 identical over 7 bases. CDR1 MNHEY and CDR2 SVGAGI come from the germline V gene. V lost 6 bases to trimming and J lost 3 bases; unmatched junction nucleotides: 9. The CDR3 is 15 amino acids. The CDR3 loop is CASRSEGARTDTQYF. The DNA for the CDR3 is TGTGCCAGCAGATCCGAGGGGGCGCGAACAGATACGCAGTATTTT.

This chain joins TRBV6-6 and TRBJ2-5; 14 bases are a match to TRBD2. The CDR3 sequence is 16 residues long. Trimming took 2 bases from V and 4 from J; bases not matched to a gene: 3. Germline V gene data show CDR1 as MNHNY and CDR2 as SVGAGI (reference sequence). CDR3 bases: TGTGCCAGCAGTTACGGGACTAGCGGGAGTAGAGAGACCCAGTACTTC. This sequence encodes CASSYGTSGSRETQYF.

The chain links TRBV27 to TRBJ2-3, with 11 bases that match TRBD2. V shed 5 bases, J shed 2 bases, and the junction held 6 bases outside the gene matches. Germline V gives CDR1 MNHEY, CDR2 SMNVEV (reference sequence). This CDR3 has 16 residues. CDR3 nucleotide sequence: TGTGCCAGCAGTCCCCGACTAGCGGGGTTCACAGATACGCAGTATTTT. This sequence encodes CASSPRLAGFTDTQYF.

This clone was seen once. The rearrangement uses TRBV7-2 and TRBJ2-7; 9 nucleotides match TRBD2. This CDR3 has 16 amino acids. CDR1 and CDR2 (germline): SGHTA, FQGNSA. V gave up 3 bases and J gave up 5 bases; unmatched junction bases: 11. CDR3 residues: CASSFKNIAGDHEQYF. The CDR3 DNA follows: TGTGCCAGCAGCTTCAAGAATATAGCGGGAGACCACGAGCAGTACTTC.

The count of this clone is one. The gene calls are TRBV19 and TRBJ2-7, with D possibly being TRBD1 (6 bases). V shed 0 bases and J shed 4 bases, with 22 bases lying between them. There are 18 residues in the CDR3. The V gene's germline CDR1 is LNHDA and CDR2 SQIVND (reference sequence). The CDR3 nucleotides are TGTGCCAGTAGTATAGATATCCCCGGGACACCGGCCTTGTACGAGCAGTACTTC. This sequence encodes CASSIDIPGTPALYEQYF.

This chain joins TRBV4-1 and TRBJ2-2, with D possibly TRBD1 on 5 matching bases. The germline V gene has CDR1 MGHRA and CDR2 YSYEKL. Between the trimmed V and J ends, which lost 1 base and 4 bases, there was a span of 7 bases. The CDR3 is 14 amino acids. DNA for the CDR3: TGCGCCAGCAGCCAAGCAGGGCCCACCGGGGAGCTGTTTTTT. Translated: CASSQAGPTGELFF.

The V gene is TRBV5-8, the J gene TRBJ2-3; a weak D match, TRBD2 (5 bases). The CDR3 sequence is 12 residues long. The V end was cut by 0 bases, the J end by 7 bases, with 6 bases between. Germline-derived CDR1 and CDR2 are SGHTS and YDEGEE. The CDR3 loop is CASSLGGYTQYF. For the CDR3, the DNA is TGTGCCAGCAGCTTGGGAGGGTATACGCAGTATTTT.

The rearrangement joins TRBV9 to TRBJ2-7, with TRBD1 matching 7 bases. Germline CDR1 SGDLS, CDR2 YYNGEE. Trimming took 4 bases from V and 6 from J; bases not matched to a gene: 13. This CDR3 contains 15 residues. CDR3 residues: CASSPRGGAPGEQYF. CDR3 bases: TGTGCCAGCAGCCCGCGAGGGGGCGCGCCGGGCGAGCAGTACTTC.

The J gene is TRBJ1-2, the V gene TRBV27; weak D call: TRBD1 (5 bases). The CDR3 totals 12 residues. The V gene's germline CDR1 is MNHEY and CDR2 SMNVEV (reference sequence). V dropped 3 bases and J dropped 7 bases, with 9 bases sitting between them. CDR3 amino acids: CASSLGQRGYTF. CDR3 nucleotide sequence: TGTGCCAGCAGTTTGGGGCAGCGTGGCTACACCTTC.

Written as DNA, the CDR3 is TGTGCCAGCTCACTCAGACAGGGGGAAGGCTACACCTTC. It codes for CASSLRQGEGYTF. V and J are TRBV18 and TRBJ1-2, with 9 bases identical to TRBD1. CDR3 length: 13 amino acids. The germline V gene encodes CDR1 KGHSH and CDR2 LQKENI. The ends lost 4 bases at V and 8 bases at J; junction bases unmatched: 5.

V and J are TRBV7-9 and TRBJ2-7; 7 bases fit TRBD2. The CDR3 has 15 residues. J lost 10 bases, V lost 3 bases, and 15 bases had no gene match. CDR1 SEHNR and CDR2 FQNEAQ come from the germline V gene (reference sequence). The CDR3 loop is CASSFEGREPEDQYF. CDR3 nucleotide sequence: TGTGCCAGCAGCTTCGAGGGGCGGGAGCCCGAAGATCAGTACTTC.

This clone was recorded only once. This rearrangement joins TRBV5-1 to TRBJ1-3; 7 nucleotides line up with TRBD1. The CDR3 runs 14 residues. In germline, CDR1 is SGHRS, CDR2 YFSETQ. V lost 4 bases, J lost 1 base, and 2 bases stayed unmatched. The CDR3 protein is CASSAGGSGNTIYF. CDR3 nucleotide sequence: TGCGCCAGCAGCGCAGGGGGATCTGGAAACACCATATATTTT.

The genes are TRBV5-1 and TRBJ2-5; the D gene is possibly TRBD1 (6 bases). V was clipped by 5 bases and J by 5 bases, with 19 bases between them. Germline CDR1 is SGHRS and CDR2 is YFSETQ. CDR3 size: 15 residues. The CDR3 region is CASRPTGNRGETQYF. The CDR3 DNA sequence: TGCGCCAGCAGGCCTACAGGGAACCGAGGGGAGACCCAGTACTTC.

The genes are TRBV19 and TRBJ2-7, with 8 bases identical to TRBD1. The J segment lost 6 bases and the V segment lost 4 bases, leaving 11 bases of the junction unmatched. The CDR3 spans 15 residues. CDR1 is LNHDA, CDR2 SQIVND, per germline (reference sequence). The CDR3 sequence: CASSSATGVVGEQYF. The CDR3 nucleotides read TGTGCCAGTAGTAGCGCGACAGGGGTCGTAGGCGAGCAGTACTTC. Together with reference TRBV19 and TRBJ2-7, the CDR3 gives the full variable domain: DGGITQSPKYLFRKEGQNVTLSCEQNLNHDAMYWYRQDPGQGLRLIYYSQIVNDFQKGDIAEGYSVSREKKESFPLTVTSAQKNPTAFYLCASSSATGVVGEQYFGPGTRLTVT.

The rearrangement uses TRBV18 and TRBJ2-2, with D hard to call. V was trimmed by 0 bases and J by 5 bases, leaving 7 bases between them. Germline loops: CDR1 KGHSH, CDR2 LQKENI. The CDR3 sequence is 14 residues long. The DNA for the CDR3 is TGTGCCAGCTCACCACCTTGGGCAACCGGGGAGCTGTTTTTT. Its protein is CASSPPWATGELFF.

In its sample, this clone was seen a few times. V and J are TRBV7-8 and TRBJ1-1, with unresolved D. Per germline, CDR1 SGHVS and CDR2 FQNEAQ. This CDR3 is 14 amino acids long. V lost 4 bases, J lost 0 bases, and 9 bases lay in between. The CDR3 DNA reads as TGTGCCAGCAGCTCAGTGAATTTGAACACTGAAGCTTTCTTT. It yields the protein CASSSVNLNTEAFF.

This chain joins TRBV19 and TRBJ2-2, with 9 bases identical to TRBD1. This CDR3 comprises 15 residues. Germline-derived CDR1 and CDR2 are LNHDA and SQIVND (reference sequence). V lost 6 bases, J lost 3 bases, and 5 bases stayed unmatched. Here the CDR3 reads CASSTGTGYTGELFF. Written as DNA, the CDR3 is TGTGCCAGTAGCACCGGGACAGGGTACACCGGGGAGCTGTTTTTT. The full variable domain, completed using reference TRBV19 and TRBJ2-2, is DGGITQSPKYLFRKEGQNVTLSCEQNLNHDAMYWYRQDPGQGLRLIYYSQIVNDFQKGDIAEGYSVSREKKESFPLTVTSAQKNPTAFYLCASSTGTGYTGELFFGEGSRLTVL.

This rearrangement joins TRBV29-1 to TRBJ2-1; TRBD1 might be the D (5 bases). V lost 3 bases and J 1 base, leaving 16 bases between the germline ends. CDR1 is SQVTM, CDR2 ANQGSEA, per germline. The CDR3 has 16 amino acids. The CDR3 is CSVEQANRGSYNEQFF. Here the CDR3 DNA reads TGCAGCGTTGAGCAAGCGAATAGGGGTTCCTACAATGAGCAGTTCTTC.

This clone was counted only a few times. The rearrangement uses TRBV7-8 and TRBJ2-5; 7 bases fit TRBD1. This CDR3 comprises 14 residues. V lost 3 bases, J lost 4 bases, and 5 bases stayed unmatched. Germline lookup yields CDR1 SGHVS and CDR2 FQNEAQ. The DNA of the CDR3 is TGTGCCAGCAGCTTGGGACAGATACTAGAGACCCAGTACTTC. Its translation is CASSLGQILETQYF.

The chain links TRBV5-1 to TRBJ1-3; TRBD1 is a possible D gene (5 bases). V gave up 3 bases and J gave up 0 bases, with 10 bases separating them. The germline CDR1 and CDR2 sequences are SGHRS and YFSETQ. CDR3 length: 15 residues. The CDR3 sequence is CASSSGVSSGNTIYF. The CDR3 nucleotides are TGCGCCAGCAGCTCGGGGGTAAGCTCTGGAAACACCATATATTTT. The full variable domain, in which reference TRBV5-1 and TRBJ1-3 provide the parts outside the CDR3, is KAGVTQTPRYLIKTRGQQVTLSCSPISGHRSVSWYQQTPGQGLQFLFEYFSETQRNKGNFPGRFSGRQFSNSRSEMNVSTLELGDSALYLCASSSGVSSGNTIYFGEGSWLTVV.

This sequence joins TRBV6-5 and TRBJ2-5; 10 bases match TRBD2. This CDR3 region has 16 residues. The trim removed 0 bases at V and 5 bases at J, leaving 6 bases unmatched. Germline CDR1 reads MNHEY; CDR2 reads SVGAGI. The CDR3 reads CASSYSYSGGLETQYF. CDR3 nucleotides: TGTGCCAGCAGTTACTCGTATAGCGGGGGGTTGGAGACCCAGTACTTC.

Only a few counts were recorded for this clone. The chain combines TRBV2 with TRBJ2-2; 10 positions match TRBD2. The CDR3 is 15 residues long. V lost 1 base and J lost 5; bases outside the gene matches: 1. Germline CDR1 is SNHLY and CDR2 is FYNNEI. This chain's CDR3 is CASSEVTSGTGELFF. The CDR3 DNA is TGTGCCAGCAGTGAAGTGACTAGCGGGACCGGGGAGCTGTTTTTT.

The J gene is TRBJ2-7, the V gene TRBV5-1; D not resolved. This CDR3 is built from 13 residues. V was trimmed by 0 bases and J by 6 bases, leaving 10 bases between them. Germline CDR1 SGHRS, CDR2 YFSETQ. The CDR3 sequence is CASSLAFISEQYF. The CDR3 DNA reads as TGCGCCAGCAGCTTGGCCTTCATTAGCGAGCAGTACTTC.

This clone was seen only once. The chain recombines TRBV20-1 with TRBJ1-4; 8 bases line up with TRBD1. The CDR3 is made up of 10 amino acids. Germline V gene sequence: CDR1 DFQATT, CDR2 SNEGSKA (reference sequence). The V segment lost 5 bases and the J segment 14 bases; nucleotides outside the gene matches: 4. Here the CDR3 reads CSAERDRLFF. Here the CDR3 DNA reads TGCAGTGCTGAACGGGACAGGCTGTTTTTT.

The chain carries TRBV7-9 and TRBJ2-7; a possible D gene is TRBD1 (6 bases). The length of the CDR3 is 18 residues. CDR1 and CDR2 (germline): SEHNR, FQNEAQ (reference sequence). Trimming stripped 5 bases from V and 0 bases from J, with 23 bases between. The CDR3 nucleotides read TGTGCCAGCAGCCGATTGCCATCACCGGGACACATCTCCTACGAGCAGTACTTC. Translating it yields CASSRLPSPGHISYEQYF.

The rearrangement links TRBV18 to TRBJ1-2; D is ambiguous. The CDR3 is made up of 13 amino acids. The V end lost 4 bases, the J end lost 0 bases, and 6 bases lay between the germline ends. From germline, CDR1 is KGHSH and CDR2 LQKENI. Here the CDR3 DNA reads TGTGCCAGCTCACACGACACTAACTATGGCTACACCTTC. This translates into CASSHDTNYGYTF.

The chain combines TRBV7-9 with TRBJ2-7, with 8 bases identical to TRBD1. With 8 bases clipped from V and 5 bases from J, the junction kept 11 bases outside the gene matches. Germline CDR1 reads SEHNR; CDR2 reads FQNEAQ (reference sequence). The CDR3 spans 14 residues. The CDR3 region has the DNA TGTGCCAGCCACTTCCCCGGACAGGGAGACGAGCAGTACTTC. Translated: CASHFPGQGDEQYF.

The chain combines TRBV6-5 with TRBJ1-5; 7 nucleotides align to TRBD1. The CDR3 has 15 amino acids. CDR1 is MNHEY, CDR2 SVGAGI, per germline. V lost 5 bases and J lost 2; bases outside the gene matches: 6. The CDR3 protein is CASSTDRAGNQPQHF. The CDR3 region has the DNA TGTGCCAGCAGTACCGACAGGGCGGGCAATCAGCCCCAGCATTTT.

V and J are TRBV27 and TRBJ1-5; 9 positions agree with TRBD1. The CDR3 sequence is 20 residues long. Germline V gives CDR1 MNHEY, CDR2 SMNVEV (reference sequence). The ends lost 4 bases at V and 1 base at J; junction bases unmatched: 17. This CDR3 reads CASSSHLGTGTLGSNQPQHF. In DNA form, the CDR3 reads TGTGCCAGCAGTTCCCACCTTGGGACAGGGACCCTTGGAAGCAATCAGCCCCAGCATTTT.

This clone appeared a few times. The CDR3 sequence is CASSKNRGSSYEQYF. CDR3 DNA: TGTGCCAGCAGTAAAAACAGGGGTAGCTCCTACGAGCAGTACTTC. The rearrangement joins TRBV27 to TRBJ2-7; 7 positions match TRBD1. In germline, CDR1 is MNHEY, CDR2 SMNVEV (reference sequence). The CDR3 consists of 15 residues. The junction had 7 bases not matched to a gene; V was cut back by 5 bases and J by 0 bases.